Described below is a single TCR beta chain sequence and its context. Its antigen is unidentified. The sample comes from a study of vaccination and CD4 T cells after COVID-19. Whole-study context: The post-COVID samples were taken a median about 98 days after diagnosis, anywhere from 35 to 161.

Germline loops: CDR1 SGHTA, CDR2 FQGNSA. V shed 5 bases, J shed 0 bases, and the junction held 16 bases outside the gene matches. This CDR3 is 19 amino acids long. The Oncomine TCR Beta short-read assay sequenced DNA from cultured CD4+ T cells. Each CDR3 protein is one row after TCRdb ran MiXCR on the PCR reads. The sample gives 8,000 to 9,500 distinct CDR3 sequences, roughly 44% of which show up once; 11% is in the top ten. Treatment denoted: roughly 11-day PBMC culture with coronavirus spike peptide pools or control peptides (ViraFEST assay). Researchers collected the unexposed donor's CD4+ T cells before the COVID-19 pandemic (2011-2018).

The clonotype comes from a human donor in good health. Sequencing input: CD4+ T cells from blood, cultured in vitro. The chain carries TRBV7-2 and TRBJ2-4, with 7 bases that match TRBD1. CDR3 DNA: TGTGCCAGCAGCCGCCAAGGGGGCCAAGGGGGCCCAGCCAAAAACATTCAGTACTTC. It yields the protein CASSRQGGQGGPAKNIQYF.